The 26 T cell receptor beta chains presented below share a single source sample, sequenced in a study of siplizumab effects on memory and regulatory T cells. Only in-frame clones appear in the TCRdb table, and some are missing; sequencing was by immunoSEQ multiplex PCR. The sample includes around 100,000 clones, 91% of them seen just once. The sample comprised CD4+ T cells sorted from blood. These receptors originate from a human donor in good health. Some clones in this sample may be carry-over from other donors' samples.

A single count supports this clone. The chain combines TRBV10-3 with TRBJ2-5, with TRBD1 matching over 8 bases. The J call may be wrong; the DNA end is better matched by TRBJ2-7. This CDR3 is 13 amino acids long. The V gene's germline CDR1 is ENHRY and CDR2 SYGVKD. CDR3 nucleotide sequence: TGTGCCATCAGCGCGACAGGGGTCTACGAGCAGTACTTC. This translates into CAISATGVYEQYF.

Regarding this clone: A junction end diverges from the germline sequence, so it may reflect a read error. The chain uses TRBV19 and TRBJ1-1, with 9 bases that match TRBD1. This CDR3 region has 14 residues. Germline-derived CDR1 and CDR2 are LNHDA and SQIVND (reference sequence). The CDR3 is CASSLDRGVTEAFF. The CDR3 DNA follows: TGTGCCAGTAGTTTAGACAGGGGGGTCACTGAAGCTTTCTTT.

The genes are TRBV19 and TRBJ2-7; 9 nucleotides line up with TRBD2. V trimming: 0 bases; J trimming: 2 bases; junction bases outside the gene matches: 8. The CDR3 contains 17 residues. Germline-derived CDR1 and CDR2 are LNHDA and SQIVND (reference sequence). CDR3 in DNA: TGTGCCAGTAGTATAGATCGGGGGACTAGCACAACCTACGAGCAGTACTTC. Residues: CASSIDRGTSTTYEQYF.

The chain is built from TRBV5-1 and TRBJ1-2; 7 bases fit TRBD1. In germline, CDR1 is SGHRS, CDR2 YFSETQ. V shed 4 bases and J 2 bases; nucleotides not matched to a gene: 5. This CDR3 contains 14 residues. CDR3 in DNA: TGCGCCAGCAGCCCCGGGACAGTCAACTATGGCTACACCTTC. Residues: CASSPGTVNYGYTF.

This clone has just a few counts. CDR3 DNA: TGTGCCAGCAGCTCTCCTAGCGGAACATACGAGCAGTACTTC. Translating gives CASSSPSGTYEQYF. The J gene is TRBJ2-7, the V gene TRBV6-6; 7 bases map to TRBD2. Germline-derived CDR1 and CDR2 are MNHNY and SVGAGI (reference sequence). CDR3 length: 14 residues. V gave up 6 bases and J gave up 4 bases; unmatched junction bases: 9.

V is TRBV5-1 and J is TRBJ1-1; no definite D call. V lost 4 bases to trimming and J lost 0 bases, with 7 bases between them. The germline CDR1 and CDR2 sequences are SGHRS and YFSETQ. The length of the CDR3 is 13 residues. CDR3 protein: CASSLQMNTEAFF. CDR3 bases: TGCGCCAGCAGCCTACAAATGAACACTGAAGCTTTCTTT.

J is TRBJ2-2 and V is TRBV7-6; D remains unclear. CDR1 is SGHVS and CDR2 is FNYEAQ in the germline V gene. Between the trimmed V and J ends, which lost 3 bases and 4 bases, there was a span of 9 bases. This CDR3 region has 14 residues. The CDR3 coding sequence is TGTGCCAGCAGCTTCTCCGCCTTCACCGGGGAGCTGTTTTTT. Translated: CASSFSAFTGELFF.

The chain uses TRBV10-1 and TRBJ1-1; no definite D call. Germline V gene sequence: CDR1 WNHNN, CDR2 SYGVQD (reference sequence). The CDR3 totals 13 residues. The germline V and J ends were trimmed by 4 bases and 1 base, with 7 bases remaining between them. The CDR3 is CASSVTRNTEAFF. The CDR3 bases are TGCGCCAGCAGTGTTACAAGGAACACTGAAGCTTTCTTT.

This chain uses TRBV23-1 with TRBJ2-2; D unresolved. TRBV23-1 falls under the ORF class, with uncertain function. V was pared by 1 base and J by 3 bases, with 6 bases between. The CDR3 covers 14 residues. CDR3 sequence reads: CASSQYKDTGELFF. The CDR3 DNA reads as TGCGCCAGCAGTCAATATAAGGACACCGGGGAGCTGTTTTTT.

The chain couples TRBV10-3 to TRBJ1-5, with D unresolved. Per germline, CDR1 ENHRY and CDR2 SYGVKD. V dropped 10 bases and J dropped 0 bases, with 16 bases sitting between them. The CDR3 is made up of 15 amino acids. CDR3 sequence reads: CATSRRETSNQPQHF. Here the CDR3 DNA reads TGTGCCACAAGTAGGAGGGAGACTAGCAATCAGCCCCAGCATTTT.

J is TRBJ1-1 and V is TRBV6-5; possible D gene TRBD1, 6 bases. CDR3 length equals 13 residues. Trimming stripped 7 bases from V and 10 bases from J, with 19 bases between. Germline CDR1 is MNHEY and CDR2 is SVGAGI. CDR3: CASKKQGRVRAFF. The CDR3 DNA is TGTGCCAGCAAGAAACAGGGTAGGGTGAGAGCTTTCTTT.

CDR3 DNA sequence: TGTGCCAGCAGGACCGACAGGGTGAACACTGAAGCTTTCTTT. Amino acids: CASRTDRVNTEAFF. The V gene is TRBV7-9, the J gene TRBJ1-1; 7 bases match TRBD1. After removal of 6 bases from V and 0 bases from J, the junction contained 4 bases not matched to a gene. Germline V gene data show CDR1 as SEHNR and CDR2 as FQNEAQ (reference sequence). The CDR3 length is 14 residues.

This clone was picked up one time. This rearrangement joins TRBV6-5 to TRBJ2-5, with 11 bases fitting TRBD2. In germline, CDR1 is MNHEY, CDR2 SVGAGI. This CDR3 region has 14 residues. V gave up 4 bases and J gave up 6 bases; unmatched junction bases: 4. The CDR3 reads CASSFGTSGKTQYF. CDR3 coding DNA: TGTGCCAGCAGTTTCGGGACTAGCGGCAAGACCCAGTACTTC.

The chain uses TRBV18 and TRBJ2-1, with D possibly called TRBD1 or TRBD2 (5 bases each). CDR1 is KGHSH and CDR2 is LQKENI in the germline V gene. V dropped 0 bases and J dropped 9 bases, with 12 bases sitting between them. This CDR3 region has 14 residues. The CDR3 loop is CASSPPARETEQFF. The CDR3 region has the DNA TGTGCCAGCTCACCACCGGCCAGGGAGACTGAGCAGTTCTTC.

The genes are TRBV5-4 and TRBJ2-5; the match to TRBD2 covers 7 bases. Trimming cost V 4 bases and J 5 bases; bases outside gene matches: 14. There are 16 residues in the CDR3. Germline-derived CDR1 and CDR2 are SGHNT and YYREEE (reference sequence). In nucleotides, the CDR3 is TGTGCCAGCAGCCCGGGCGGGGACTACGGACGCGAGACCCAGTACTTC. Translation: CASSPGGDYGRETQYF.

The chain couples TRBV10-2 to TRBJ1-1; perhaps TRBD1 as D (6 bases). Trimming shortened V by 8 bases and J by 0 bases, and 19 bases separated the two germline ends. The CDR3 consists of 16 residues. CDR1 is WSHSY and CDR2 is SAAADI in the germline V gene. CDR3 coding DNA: TGCGCCAGCTGGGACCTCCCTGACAGGCTGAACACTGAAGCTTTCTTT. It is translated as CASWDLPDRLNTEAFF.

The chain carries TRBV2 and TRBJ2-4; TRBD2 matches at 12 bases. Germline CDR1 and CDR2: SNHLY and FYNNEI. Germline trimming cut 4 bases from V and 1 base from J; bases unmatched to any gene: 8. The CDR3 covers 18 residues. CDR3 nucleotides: TGTGCCAGCAGTGGGACTAGCGGGATAAGGCTGGCCAAAAACATTCAGTACTTC. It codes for CASSGTSGIRLAKNIQYF.

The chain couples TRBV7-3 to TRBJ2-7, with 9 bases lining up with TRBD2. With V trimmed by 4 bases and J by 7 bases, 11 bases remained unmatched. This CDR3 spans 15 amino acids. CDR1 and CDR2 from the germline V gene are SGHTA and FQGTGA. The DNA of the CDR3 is TGTGCCAGCAGCTCCGAGGCTAGCGGGATTGGGGAGCAGTACTTC. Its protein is CASSSEASGIGEQYF.

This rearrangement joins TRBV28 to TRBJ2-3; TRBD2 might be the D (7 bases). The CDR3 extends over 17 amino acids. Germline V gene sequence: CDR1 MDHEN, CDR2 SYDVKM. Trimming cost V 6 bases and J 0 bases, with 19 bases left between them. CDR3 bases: TGTGCCAGCAGGCTAGGGGGGGGTAGCGGTAGCACAGATACGCAGTATTTT. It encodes CASRLGGGSGSTDTQYF.

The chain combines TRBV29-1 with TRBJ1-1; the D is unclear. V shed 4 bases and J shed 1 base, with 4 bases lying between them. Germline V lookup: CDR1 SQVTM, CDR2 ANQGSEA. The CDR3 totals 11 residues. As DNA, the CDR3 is TGCAGCGTTGGCCAGAACACTGAAGCTTTCTTT. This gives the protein CSVGQNTEAFF.

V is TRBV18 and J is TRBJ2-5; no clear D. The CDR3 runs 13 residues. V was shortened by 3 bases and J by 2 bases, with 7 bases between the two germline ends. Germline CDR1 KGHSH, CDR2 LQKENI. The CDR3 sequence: CASSPYNQETQYF. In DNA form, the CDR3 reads TGTGCCAGCTCACCCTATAATCAAGAGACCCAGTACTTC.

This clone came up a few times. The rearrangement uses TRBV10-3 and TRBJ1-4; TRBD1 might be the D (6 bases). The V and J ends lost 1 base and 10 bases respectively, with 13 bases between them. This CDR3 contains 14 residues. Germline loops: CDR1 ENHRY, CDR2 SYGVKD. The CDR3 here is CAISEFNREGKLFF. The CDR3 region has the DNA TGTGCCATCAGTGAGTTTAACAGGGAGGGAAAACTGTTTTTT.

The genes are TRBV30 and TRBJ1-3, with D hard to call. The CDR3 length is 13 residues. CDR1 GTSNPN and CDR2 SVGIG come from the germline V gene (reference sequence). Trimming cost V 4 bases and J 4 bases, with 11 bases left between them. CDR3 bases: TGTGCCTGGAATAGGGATCCCGGAAACACCATATATTTT. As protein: CAWNRDPGNTIYF.

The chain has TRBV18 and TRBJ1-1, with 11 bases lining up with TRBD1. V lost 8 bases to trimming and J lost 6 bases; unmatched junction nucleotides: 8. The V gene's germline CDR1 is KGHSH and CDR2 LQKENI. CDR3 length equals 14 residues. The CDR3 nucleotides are TGTGCCAGCAAAACGGACAGGGGGCCGGCTGAAGCTTTCTTT. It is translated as CASKTDRGPAEAFF.

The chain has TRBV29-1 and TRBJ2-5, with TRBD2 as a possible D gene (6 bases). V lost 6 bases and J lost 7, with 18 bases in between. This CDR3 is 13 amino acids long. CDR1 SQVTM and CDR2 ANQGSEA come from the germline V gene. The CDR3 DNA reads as TGCAGCGTCTTAGGACTATCAAATCCGACCCAGTACTTC. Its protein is CSVLGLSNPTQYF.

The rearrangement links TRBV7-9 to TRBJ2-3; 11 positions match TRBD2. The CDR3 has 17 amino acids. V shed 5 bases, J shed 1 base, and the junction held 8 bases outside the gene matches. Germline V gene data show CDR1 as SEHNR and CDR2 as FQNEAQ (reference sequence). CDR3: CASSAAQTSGGTDTQYF. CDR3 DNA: TGTGCCAGCAGCGCGGCCCAGACTAGCGGGGGCACAGATACGCAGTATTTT.